This is a list of T cell receptor beta chains from one sample in a study of response to subunit inactivated influenza vaccine. MiXCR, run by TCRdb on the RT-PCR reads, gives a single entry per CDR3 protein. This sample has 650,000 to 850,000 distinct CDR3 sequences, with approximately 14% found just once. The specimen was PBMCs from blood, collected 14 to 15 days before vaccination. The receptors stem from a man in his fifties or sixties who received an inactivated influenza vaccine. The CDR3 runs from the conserved cysteine through the conserved F or W. Each record gives: V gene, D gene, clone size, J gene, CDR3 DNA, CDR3 protein. D genes are given only for firm matches. For some rows the clone size is stated as once, few or many, or as a class when expanded; others skip it.

TRBV10-3	TRBD2	few	TRBJ2-7	TGTGCCATCAGTGATAGGGCTAGCGGGAACTACGAGCAGTACTTC	CAISDRASGNYEQYF
TRBV29-1	TRBD1	NA	TRBJ2-3	TGCAGCGTTGAGGACAGGGGGCTTTCTGATACGCAGTATTTT	CSVEDRGLSDTQYF
TRBV9	NA	few	TRBJ1-4	TGTGCCAGCAGCGTAGCGTCCAGGCACGATGAAAAACTGTTTTTT	CASSVASRHDEKLFF
TRBV20-1	TRBD1	few	TRBJ1-2	TGCAGTGCTAGAGGGCCAGGGGGCGACTATGGCTACACCTTC	CSARGPGGDYGYTF
TRBV29-1	TRBD1	few	TRBJ2-2	TGCAGCGTCCCAAGGCCAGGACAGGGTTACACCGGGGAGCTGTTTTTT	CSVPRPGQGYTGELFF
TRBV6-5	NA	NA	TRBJ2-6	TGTGCCAGCAGTTACCCCAGGGTGACAGGGGCCAACGTCCTGACTTTC	CASSYPRVTGANVLTF
TRBV29-1	NA	few	TRBJ2-2	TGCAGCGTTGCTCGGGATCTATCGAACACCGGGGAGCTGTTTTTT	CSVARDLSNTGELFF
TRBV5-1	NA	NA	TRBJ2-1	TGCGCCAGCAGCTTTTCCCGGCTAGCCTCCTACAATGAGCAGTTCTTC	CASSFSRLASYNEQFF
TRBV28	NA	NA	TRBJ1-4	TGTGCCAGCAGTTCCCCTCGCGGCCGGGACCCTAATGAAAAACTGTTTTTT	CASSSPRGRDPNEKLFF
TRBV15	NA	many	TRBJ2-1	TGTGCCACCAGCAGAGGGTCGTCCCGGGGGTATGAGCAGTTCTTC	CATSRGSSRGYEQFF
TRBV5-5	NA	few	TRBJ1-5	TGTGCCAGCAGCTTGCTTGATCCACGTAATAGCAATCAGCCCCAGCATTTT	CASSLLDPRNSNQPQHF
TRBV5-8	NA	NA	TRBJ2-7	TGTGCCAGCAGCCACGACGTTGGCCGTTTAGAGCAGTACTTC	CASSHDVGRLEQYF
TRBV20-1	TRBD1	NA	TRBJ2-7	TGCAGTGCTAGAGACCGGGACAGGGGGCGAGGGGAGCAGTACTTC	CSARDRDRGRGEQYF
TRBV7-2	NA	few	TRBJ2-7	TGTGCCAGCAGCTTACGGGCAGCTGCCTACGAGCAGTACTTC	CASSLRAAAYEQYF
TRBV5-6	TRBD2	few	TRBJ2-5	TGTGCCAGCAGCCAGACTAGCGGGAGTATAGAGACCCAGTACTTC	CASSQTSGSIETQYF
TRBV20-1	NA	NA	TRBJ2-1	TGCAGTGCTAGAGACGGCGGGAATGAGCAGTTCTTC	CSARDGGNEQFF
TRBV20-1	TRBD2	NA	TRBJ2-5	TGCAGTGCTAGAGATCGGAGGCTAGCGGGAGTCAGGACCCAGTACTTC	CSARDRRLAGVRTQYF
TRBV15	NA	few	TRBJ1-5	TGTGCCACCAGCAGAGATCACTCAAGCGGTCAGCCCCAGCATTTT	CATSRDHSSGQPQHF
TRBV4-2	NA	NA	TRBJ2-7	TGTGCCAGCAGCCAACAGGACGCAGGAAGATACGAGCTGTACTTC	CASSQQDAGRYELYF
TRBV7-2	TRBD1	few	TRBJ2-2	TGTGCCAGCTTTCACGGACAGGGGGAGGTCGGGGAGCTGTTTTTT	CASFHGQGEVGELFF
TRBV12-3/TRBV12-4	NA	NA	TRBJ2-1	TGTGCCAGCAGTTTACGGAGGTCCGCCTACAATGAGCAGTTCTTC	CASSLRRSAYNEQFF
TRBV2	TRBD1	few	TRBJ1-1	TGTGCCAGCCTCGGGACAGCCAAGACTGAAGCTTTCTTT	CASLGTAKTEAFF
TRBV3-1	TRBD2	many	TRBJ2-3	TGTGCCAGCAGCCAAGCGCTAGCGGGAGTTACAGATACGCAGTATTTT	CASSQALAGVTDTQYF
TRBV11-2	NA	NA	TRBJ1-6	TGTGCCAGCATCTCTGATTGGCAGAGGAGCTCCTATAATTCACCCCTCCACTTT	CASISDWQRSSYNSPLHF
TRBV5-1	NA	many	TRBJ2-7	TGTGCCAGCAGTCTCGGACAGTCCTCCTACGAGCAGTACTTC	CASSLGQSSYEQYF
TRBV4-1	TRBD1	NA	TRBJ1-3	TGCGCCAGCAGTCGGGGACAGGGTGCTGGAAACACCATATATTTT	CASSRGQGAGNTIYF
TRBV20-1	TRBD2	few	TRBJ2-2	TGCAGTGCTCAGGGATGGACTAGCGGGAGAGGGAACACCGGGGAGCTGTTTTTT	CSAQGWTSGRGNTGELFF
TRBV20-1	TRBD2	few	TRBJ2-1	TGCAGTGCTAGCTCGCTAGCGGGGGGCGATTCAAGCTCCTACAATGAGCAGTTCTTC	CSASSLAGGDSSSYNEQFF
TRBV12-3/TRBV12-4	TRBD2	few	TRBJ2-1	TGTGCCAGCAGTTCCAGCCACATGGGGGGGGAGCAGTTCTTC	CASSSSHMGGEQFF
TRBV7-9	TRBD1	few	TRBJ2-1	TGTGCCAGCAGCTTAGCAGGGGGCCTGTTTTGGGGCAATGAGCAGTTCTTC	CASSLAGGLFWGNEQFF
TRBV15	TRBD1	many	TRBJ2-1	TGTGCCACCAGCTTCAGGGGGAATTACTACAATGAGCAGTTCTTC	CATSFRGNYYNEQFF
TRBV29-1	NA	NA	TRBJ2-5	TGCAGCGTTCTCAAGCGGGCAGGGGGTCTGGAGACCCAGTACTTC	CSVLKRAGGLETQYF
TRBV28	NA	many	TRBJ2-7	TGTGCCAGCAGGTATAGGGCGCCTTCCTACGAGCAGTACTTC	CASRYRAPSYEQYF